This TCR beta chain is from a study of cytomegalovirus exposure and HLA in healthy donors. At the level of the study: Findings of an earlier analysis included some 120 million unique TCR beta sequences from roughly 200 million T cells. Study-wide points: A later analysis found that most CMV-associated TCR beta chains appeared HLA-restricted.

PCR used 60 Vbeta primers and 13 Jbeta primers. Produced via immunoSEQ multiplex PCR; TCRdb's table is partial and in-frame only. Of over 150,000 clones listed, 77% were seen once; the top ten hold about 2.6%. V shed 0 bases, J shed 7 bases, and the junction held 4 bases outside the gene matches. CDR1 and CDR2 (germline): MNHEY, SVGAGI. CDR3 size: 16 residues. Concerning this clone itself: The antigen is unknown.

This TCR was recovered from a woman between 40 and 55 years old in good health and CMV-seropositive. The V call is TRBV6-5, the J call TRBJ2-1; 12 bases map to TRBD2. Sequenced input: PBMCs. CDR3 protein: CASSYSSTSGRNEQFF. The CDR3 DNA reads TGTGCCAGCAGTTACTCGTCAACTAGCGGGAGGAATGAGCAGTTCTTC.